This T cell receptor (beta chain) was captured by sequencing in a study of blood T cell repertoires in COVID-19. Turning to the study itself: Nucleic acid was either cDNA or gDNA, and it came from T cells, B-cell-depleted T cells, or PBMCs.

Study processing details: Amplification from reference gene primers served as the basis for estimated nucleated cell counts. TCRdb's copy holds only in-frame clones and misses some; the assay was immunoSEQ multiplex PCR. From that table come the V and J calls and clone size; the DNA was used to work out D and trimming. The top ten hold 7.5% to 10% of the sample, which has roughly 330,000 clones, roughly 89% seen once. The CDR3 has 15 residues. After removal of 5 bases from V and 4 bases from J, the junction contained 7 bases not matched to a gene. Germline values: CDR1 SEHNR, CDR2 FQNEAQ (reference sequence).

This clonotype originated in a young man with COVID-19, enrolled during active disease. Sequencing input: peripheral blood. The chain employs TRBV7-9 and TRBJ1-5, with 8 bases matching TRBD1. CDR3 sequence (DNA): TGTGCCAGCAGCGGCCCCGGACAGGGAAATCAGCCCCAGCATTTT. Translated: CASSGPGQGNQPQHF.